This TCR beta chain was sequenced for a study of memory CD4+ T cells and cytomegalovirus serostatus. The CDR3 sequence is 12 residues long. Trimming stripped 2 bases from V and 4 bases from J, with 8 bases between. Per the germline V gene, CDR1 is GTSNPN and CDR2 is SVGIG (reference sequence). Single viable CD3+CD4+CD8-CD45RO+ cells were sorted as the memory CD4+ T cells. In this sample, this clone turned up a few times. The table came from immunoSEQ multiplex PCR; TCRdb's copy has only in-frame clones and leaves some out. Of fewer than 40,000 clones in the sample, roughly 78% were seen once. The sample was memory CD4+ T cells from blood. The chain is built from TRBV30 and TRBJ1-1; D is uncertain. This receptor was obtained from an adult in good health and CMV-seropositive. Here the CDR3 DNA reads TGTGCCTGGAGTCAACCTTCCACTGAAGCTTTCTTT. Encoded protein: CAWSQPSTEAFF.